These T cell receptor beta chains were read from a single sample in a study of T cells after yellow fever vaccination. Via MiXCR, TCRdb re-called the 5' RACE reads, giving one row per CDR3 protein. The data contain 510,000 or so distinct CDR3 sequences, 15% to 20% of them singletons. The material sequenced was PBMCs, taken 15 days after the yellow fever booster vaccination. These receptors were taken from a man under 40 who received the YFV17D yellow fever vaccine. The CDR3 runs from the conserved cysteine through the conserved F or W. The order of the fields is D gene, clone size, V gene, J gene, CDR3 protein, CDR3 DNA. The D gene is left open where the match is weak. Only some rows state a clone size, as once, few, many or a class for expanded clones.

.,.,TRBV11-2,TRBJ2-3,CASSPTGPSTDTQYF,TGTGCCAGCAGCCCCACGGGACCCTCCACAGATACGCAGTATTTT
.,few,TRBV12-3/TRBV12-4,TRBJ1-6,CASSFRGFNSPLHF,TGTGCCAGCAGTTTCCGGGGTTTCAATTCACCCCTCCACTTT
.,few,TRBV20-1,TRBJ1-1,CSTQSGGKAFF,TGCAGTACACAGAGTGGGGGGAAAGCTTTCTTT
TRBD2,.,TRBV4-2,TRBJ2-6,CASSQPSGRRGANVLTF,TGTGCCAGCAGCCAGCCTAGCGGGAGAAGAGGGGCCAACGTCCTGACTTTC
.,.,TRBV9,TRBJ2-1,CASSDPSIEQFF,TGTGCCAGCAGCGACCCTAGCATTGAGCAGTTCTTC
.,many,TRBV3-1,TRBJ2-2,CASSQVGTGELFF,TGTGCCAGCAGCCAAGTTGGCACCGGGGAGCTGTTTTTT
TRBD2,.,TRBV11-1,TRBJ2-1,CASSSTSGRAILVGGYNEQFF,TGTGCCAGCAGCTCGACTAGCGGGAGGGCCATTTTGGTGGGGGGCTACAATGAGCAGTTCTTC
TRBD1,many,TRBV7-9,TRBJ1-1,CASSARDRSIMNTEAFF,TGTGCCAGCAGCGCCCGGGACAGGAGCATCATGAACACTGAAGCTTTCTTT
.,.,TRBV15,TRBJ2-2,CATSREKFGELFF,TGTGCCACCAGCAGAGAAAAGTTTGGGGAGCTGTTTTTT
TRBD2,few,TRBV28,TRBJ2-3,CASSPSGLIDRQYF,TGTGCCAGCAGTCCCTCGGGACTAATCGATCGGCAGTATTTT
.,few,TRBV10-3,TRBJ2-2,CAIEGFETGELFF,TGTGCCATCGAGGGGTTTGAGACCGGGGAGCTGTTTTTT
.,.,TRBV24-1,TRBJ2-3,CATSDLRATDTQYF,TGTGCCACCAGTGATTTGAGAGCCACAGATACGCAGTATTTT
TRBD2,.,TRBV28,TRBJ2-1,CASTTSGKYNEQFF,TGTGCCAGCACCACTAGCGGGAAATACAATGAGCAGTTCTTC
TRBD1,few,TRBV12-3/TRBV12-4,TRBJ2-3,CASSLDRTGNTQYF,TGTGCCAGCAGTTTGGACAGGACTGGGAATACGCAGTATTTT
TRBD1,few,TRBV2,TRBJ1-4,CASTPSGTGIEKLFF,TGTGCCAGCACCCCTAGCGGGACAGGGATCGAAAAACTGTTTTTT
.,.,TRBV20-1,TRBJ2-7,CSARVVAAGSSYEQYF,TGCAGTGCTAGAGTGGTGGCGGCCGGTAGCTCCTACGAGCAGTACTTC
.,.,TRBV7-9,TRBJ2-1,CASSLVGFDEQFF,TGTGCCAGCAGCTTGGTAGGGTTCGATGAGCAGTTCTTC
.,.,TRBV11-2,TRBJ2-2,CASSFVLTPSLNTGELFF,TGTGCCAGCAGCTTTGTTTTGACCCCTTCTCTGAACACCGGGGAGCTGTTTTTT
.,few,TRBV5-1,TRBJ2-1,CASSLSMNEQFF,TGCGCCAGCAGCTTGTCCATGAATGAGCAGTTCTTC
TRBD2,few,TRBV7-2,TRBJ2-7,CASSETSGRFQQYF,TGTGCCAGCAGCGAGACTAGCGGGAGGTTCCAGCAGTACTTC
.,.,TRBV5-1,TRBJ2-5,CASSLAPRKETQYF,TGCGCCAGCAGCTTGGCGCCAAGGAAAGAGACCCAGTACTTC
.,few,TRBV10-2,TRBJ2-1,CASCPGSRANEQFF,TGCGCCAGCTGTCCGGGATCTCGTGCGAATGAGCAGTTCTTC